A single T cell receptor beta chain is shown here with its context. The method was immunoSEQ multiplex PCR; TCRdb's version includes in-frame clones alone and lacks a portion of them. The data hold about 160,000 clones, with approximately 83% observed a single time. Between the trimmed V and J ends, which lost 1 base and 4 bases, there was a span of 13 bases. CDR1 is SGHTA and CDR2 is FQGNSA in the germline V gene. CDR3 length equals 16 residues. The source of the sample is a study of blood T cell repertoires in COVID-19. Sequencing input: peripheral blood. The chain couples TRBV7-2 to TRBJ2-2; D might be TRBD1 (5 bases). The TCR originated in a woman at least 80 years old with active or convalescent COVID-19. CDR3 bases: TGTGCCAGCAGCTTAGTTCAGGGTGGGATCACCGGGGAGCTGTTTTTT. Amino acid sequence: CASSLVQGGITGELFF.